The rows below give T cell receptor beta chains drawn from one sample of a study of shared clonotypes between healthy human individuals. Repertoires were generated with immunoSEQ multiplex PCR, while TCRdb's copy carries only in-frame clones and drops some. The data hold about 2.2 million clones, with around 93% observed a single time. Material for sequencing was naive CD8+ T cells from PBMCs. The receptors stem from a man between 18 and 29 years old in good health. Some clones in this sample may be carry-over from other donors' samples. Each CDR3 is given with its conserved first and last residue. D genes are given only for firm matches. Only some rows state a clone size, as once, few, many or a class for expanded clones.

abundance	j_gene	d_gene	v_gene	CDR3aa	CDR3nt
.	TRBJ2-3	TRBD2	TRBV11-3	CATRDLAGGPFTDTQYF	TGTGCCACCCGGGATCTAGCGGGAGGGCCTTTCACAGATACGCAGTATTTT
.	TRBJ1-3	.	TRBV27	CASSLSSGKAGNTIYF	TGTGCCAGCAGTTTAAGTTCAGGGAAGGCTGGAAACACCATATATTTT
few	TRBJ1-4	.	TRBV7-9	CASSGPDEKLFF	TGTGCCAGCAGCGGCCCGGATGAAAAACTGTTTTTT
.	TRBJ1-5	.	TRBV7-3	CASSLSGSKSWPQHF	TGTGCCAGCAGCTTATCAGGGTCGAAGAGTTGGCCCCAGCATTTT
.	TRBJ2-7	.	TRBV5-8	CASSRLYRSYEQYF	TGTGCCAGCAGCCGACTCTACAGATCCTACGAGCAGTACTTC
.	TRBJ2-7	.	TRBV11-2	CASSLNPDYEQYF	TGTGCCAGCAGCTTAAACCCTGACTACGAGCAGTACTTC
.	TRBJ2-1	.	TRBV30	CAWSVSGVEQFF	TGTGCCTGGAGTGTCTCGGGGGTTGAGCAGTTCTTC
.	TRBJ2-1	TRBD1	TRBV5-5	CASSTRMDRPRDEQFF	TGTGCCAGCAGCACCCGCATGGACAGGCCCCGCGATGAGCAGTTCTTC
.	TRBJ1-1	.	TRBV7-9	CASSLEQVGNTEAFF	TGTGCCAGCAGCTTAGAACAGGTTGGGAACACTGAAGCTTTCTTT
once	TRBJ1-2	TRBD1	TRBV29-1	CSVDRGQGGYTF	TGCAGCGTCGACAGGGGCCAGGGGGGCTACACCTTC
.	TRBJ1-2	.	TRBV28	CASSGGSYGYTF	TGTGCCAGCAGCGGGGGTTCCTATGGCTACACCTTC
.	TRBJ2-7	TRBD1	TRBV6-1	CASSEGGEGQTYEQYF	TGTGCCAGCAGTGAAGGGGGAGAGGGACAGACCTACGAGCAGTACTTC
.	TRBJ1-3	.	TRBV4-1	CASSHLHDAGNTIYF	TGCGCCAGCAGCCACCTACACGACGCTGGAAACACCATATATTTT
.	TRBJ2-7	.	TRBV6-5	CASSYSIGTDYEQYF	TGTGCCAGCAGCTACTCGATCGGGACCGACTACGAGCAGTACTTC
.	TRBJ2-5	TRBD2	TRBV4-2	CASSRTLAGAETQYF	TGTGCCAGCAGCCGCACACTAGCGGGAGCGGAGACCCAGTACTTC
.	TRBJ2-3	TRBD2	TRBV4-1	CASSQVAGGPDTQYF	TGCGCCAGCAGCCAAGTCGCGGGAGGGCCAGATACGCAGTATTTT
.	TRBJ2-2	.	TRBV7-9	CASSAGERNTGELFF	TGTGCCAGCAGCGCCGGGGAGCGAAACACCGGGGAGCTGTTTTTT
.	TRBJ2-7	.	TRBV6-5	CASTQSGGGDEQYF	TGTGCCAGCACCCAATCCGGCGGAGGGGACGAGCAGTACTTC
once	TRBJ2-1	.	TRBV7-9	CASSPYSGHNEQFF	TGTGCCAGCAGCCCCTATTCCGGACACAATGAGCAGTTCTTC
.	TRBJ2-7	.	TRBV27	CASSWAPRDEQYF	TGTGCCAGCAGTTGGGCCCCCCGCGACGAGCAGTACTTC
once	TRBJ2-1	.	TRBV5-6	CASSLAPWGSSYNEQFF	TGTGCCAGCAGCTTGGCCCCTTGGGGGAGCTCCTACAATGAGCAGTTCTTC
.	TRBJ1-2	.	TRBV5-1	CASSFGREDGYTF	TGCGCCAGCAGCTTTGGCAGGGAAGATGGCTACACCTTC
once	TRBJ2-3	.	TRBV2	CASSERASDTQYF	TGTGCCAGCAGTGAGAGGGCCTCAGATACGCAGTATTTT
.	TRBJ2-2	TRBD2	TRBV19	CASRERGNTGELFF	TGTGCCAGTAGGGAGCGGGGGAACACCGGGGAGCTGTTTTTT
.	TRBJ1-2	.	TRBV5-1	CASSLDGAPDPYGYTF	TGCGCCAGCAGCTTGGATGGTGCCCCGGACCCCTATGGCTACACCTTC
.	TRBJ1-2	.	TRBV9	CASSPGQSTYGYTF	TGTGCCAGCAGCCCAGGACAGTCCACTTATGGCTACACCTTC
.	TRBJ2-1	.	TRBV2	CASSGSRDGRNEQFF	TGTGCCAGCAGTGGCAGCCGTGACGGACGCAATGAGCAGTTCTTC
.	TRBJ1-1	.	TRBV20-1	CSATGNTEAFF	TGCAGTGCCACAGGAAACACTGAAGCTTTCTTT
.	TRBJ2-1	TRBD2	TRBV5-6	CASSLDRTSSYNEQFF	TGTGCCAGCAGCTTGGATAGGACTAGTTCTTACAATGAGCAGTTCTTC
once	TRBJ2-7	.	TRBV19	CASSAGTGTYEQYF	TGTGCCAGTAGTGCTGGGACGGGGACCTACGAGCAGTACTTC
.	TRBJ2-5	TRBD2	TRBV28	CASSLLAVNQETQYF	TGTGCCAGCAGTTTGCTAGCGGTTAACCAAGAGACCCAGTACTTC
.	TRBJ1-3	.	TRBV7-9	CASSLSLSSDSSGNTIYF	TGTGCCAGCAGCTTATCTCTCAGTTCAGACTCCTCTGGAAACACCATATATTTT
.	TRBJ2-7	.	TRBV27	CASSGLTKSEQYF	TGTGCCAGCAGTGGCCTCACCAAGAGTGAGCAGTACTTC
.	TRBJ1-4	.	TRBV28	CASSLLAGQQWTKEAKLFF	TGTGCCAGCAGTTTACTGGCCGGCCAGCAATGGACTAAGGAGGCAAAACTGTTTTTT
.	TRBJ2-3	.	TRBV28	CASSFYRDADTQYF	TGTGCCAGCAGTTTCTACAGGGATGCAGATACGCAGTATTTT
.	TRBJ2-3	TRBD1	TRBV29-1	CSALDRSSTDTQYF	TGCAGCGCCTTGGACAGGAGTAGCACAGATACGCAGTATTTT
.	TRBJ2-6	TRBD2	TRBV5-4	CASSTRTSGFSGANVLTF	TGTGCCAGCAGCACTCGGACTAGCGGGTTCTCTGGGGCCAACGTCCTGACTTTC
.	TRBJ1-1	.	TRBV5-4	CASSIRARNTEAFF	TGTGCCAGCAGCATCCGGGCCAGGAACACTGAAGCTTTCTTT
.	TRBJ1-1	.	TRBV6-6	CASSWMGGGTEAFF	TGTGCCAGCAGTTGGATGGGGGGAGGCACTGAAGCTTTCTTT
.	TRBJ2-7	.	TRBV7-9	CASSLVHSYEQYF	TGTGCCAGCAGCTTGGTACACTCCTACGAGCAGTACTTC
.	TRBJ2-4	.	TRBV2	CASSAGHHTKNIQYF	TGTGCCAGCAGTGCGGGACATCATACCAAAAACATTCAGTACTTC
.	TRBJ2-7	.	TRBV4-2	CASSQDYSSMIGEQYF	TGTGCCAGCAGCCAAGATTACTCCTCAATGATTGGCGAGCAGTACTTC
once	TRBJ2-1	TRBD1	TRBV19	CASSTGTVSYNEQFF	TGTGCCAGTAGTACCGGGACAGTCTCTTACAATGAGCAGTTCTTC
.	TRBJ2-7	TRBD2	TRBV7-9	CASSKTSGISYEQYF	TGTGCCAGCTCCAAGACTAGCGGGATATCCTACGAGCAGTACTTC
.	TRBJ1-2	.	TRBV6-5	CASSQRANYGYTF	TGTGCCAGCAGCCAGAGAGCTAACTATGGCTACACCTTC
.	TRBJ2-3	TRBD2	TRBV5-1	CASSSAGTSYFPDTQYF	TGCGCCAGCAGCTCAGCCGGGACTAGCTATTTTCCAGATACGCAGTATTTT
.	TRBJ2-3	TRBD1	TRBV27	CASSNLAGGKSTDTQYF	TGTGCCAGCAGTAATCTTGCAGGGGGCAAAAGCACAGATACGCAGTATTTT
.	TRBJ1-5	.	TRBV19	CASSAFGQPQHF	TGTGCCAGTAGTGCTTTCGGTCAGCCCCAGCATTTT
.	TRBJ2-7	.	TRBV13	CASAPRGSSYEQYF	TGTGCCAGCGCCCCCCGGGGGAGCTCCTACGAGCAGTACTTC
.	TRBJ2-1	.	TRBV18	CASSPGRTSPNEQLF	TGTGCCAGCTCCCCGGGGCGCACAAGCCCGAATGAGCAGCTCTTC
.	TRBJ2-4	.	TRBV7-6	CASSLGGAAKNIQYF	TGTGCCAGCAGCTTAGGGGGGGCGGCCAAAAACATTCAGTACTTC
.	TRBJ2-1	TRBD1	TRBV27	CASSDGTGAYNEQFF	TGTGCCAGTTCCGACGGGACAGGGGCCTACAATGAGCAGTTCTTC
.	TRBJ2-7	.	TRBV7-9	CASSPPWGRDEQYF	TGTGCCAGCAGCCCCCCCTGGGGTCGGGACGAGCAGTACTTC